This is a list of T cell receptor beta chains from one sample in a study of post-analysis software for immune sequencing data. TCRdb reprocessed the PCR reads with MiXCR, giving one entry per CDR3 protein. The top ten clones hold around 1.7% of a sample with 450,000 to 700,000 distinct CDR3 sequences, around 47% of them seen once. Sequenced input: blood. These receptors were obtained from a girl aged 10 to 17 with multiple sclerosis. CDR3s include the opening cysteine and the closing phenylalanine or tryptophan. The D gene is left open where the match is weak. Rows give clone size only sometimes, using once, few, many, or a class for an expanded clone.

clone_size	d_call	j_call	v_call	cdr3_length	cdr3_nt	cdr3_aa
-	-	TRBJ1-2	TRBV29-1	12	TGCAGCGCCGGGAAAGGTTTCTATGGCTACACCTTC	CSAGKGFYGYTF
-	-	TRBJ2-7	TRBV29-1	13	TGCAGCGTTGATGGGCAGGGCGAGTACGAGCAGTACTTC	CSVDGQGEYEQYF
-	TRBD2	TRBJ2-7	TRBV12-3/TRBV12-4	14	TGTGCCAGCAGTTTGAGCGGGAGTTTCCACGAGCAGTACTTC	CASSLSGSFHEQYF
few	-	TRBJ2-1	TRBV6-1	17	TGTGCCAGCAGGGAAGGCCCCGGGGATTGGGGTTACAATGAGCAGTTCTTC	CASREGPGDWGYNEQFF
-	TRBD2	TRBJ2-1	TRBV15	15	TGTGCCACCAGCATTAGCGGGGGAGAGATGAATGAGCAGTTCTTC	CATSISGGEMNEQFF
few	TRBD1	TRBJ2-3	TRBV4-1	15	TGCGCCAGCAACTGGGACAGGGGGCAGGCAGATACGCAGTATTTT	CASNWDRGQADTQYF
-	-	TRBJ1-1	TRBV10-2	13	TGCGCCAGCAGCCGCATAGGGAACACTGAAGCTTTCTTT	CASSRIGNTEAFF
few	TRBD2	TRBJ2-1	TRBV6-5	17	TGTGCCAGCAGTTACTCGCGGACTAGCTTCTTCTTTCTTGAGCAGTTCTTC	CASSYSRTSFFFLEQFF
few	-	TRBJ2-1	TRBV29-1	16	TGCAGCGTTGAAGATGTTGCGGGGAGCTCCTACAATGAGCAGTTCTTC	CSVEDVAGSSYNEQFF
-	-	TRBJ2-1	TRBV7-9	14	TGTGCCAGCAGCGCGACAGGATCCTACAATGAGCAGTTCTTC	CASSATGSYNEQFF
-	-	TRBJ1-1	TRBV29-1	14	TGCAGCGTCGGCTCCACAGGGAGGGACGCTGAAGCTTTCTTT	CSVGSTGRDAEAFF
-	-	TRBJ2-1	TRBV3-1	16	TGTGCCAGCAGCCGAGCAGGAGGGGGTATTGGGAATGAGCAGTTCTTC	CASSRAGGGIGNEQFF
-	-	TRBJ2-1	TRBV12-3/TRBV12-4	10	TGTGCGACGGGTTGGGATGAGCAGTTCTTC	CATGWDEQFF
few	TRBD2	TRBJ2-1	TRBV9	14	TGTGCCAGCACCCCAAGCGGGAGCAACAATGAGCAGTTCTTC	CASTPSGSNNEQFF
-	TRBD2	TRBJ2-3	TRBV12-3/TRBV12-4	15	TGTGCCAGCAGTTTAGTGTTAGCGGGACCAGATACGCAGTATTTT	CASSLVLAGPDTQYF
-	-	TRBJ1-4	TRBV20-1	12	TGCAGTGCTACCCAGGGGAAGGAAAAACTGTTTTTT	CSATQGKEKLFF
few	-	TRBJ2-6	TRBV3-1	15	TGTGCCAGCAGCCACCAGAGCTCTGGGGCCAACGTCCTGACTTTC	CASSHQSSGANVLTF
few	-	TRBJ2-1	TRBV12-3/TRBV12-4	12	TGTGCCAGCAGACTCTTAGACAATGAGCAGTTCTTC	CASRLLDNEQFF
-	TRBD1	TRBJ2-7	TRBV5-1	14	TGCGCCAGCAGCTTGGACGGGGACAGGCGCGAGCAGTACTTC	CASSLDGDRREQYF
-	-	TRBJ2-1	TRBV3-1	13	TGTGCCAGCAGCCAAACCCTGAGCTATGAGCAGTTCTTC	CASSQTLSYEQFF
-	-	TRBJ2-5	TRBV12-3/TRBV12-4	14	TGTGCCAGCAGTTTCGGGGACTCTACCGAGGGGCAGTACTTC	CASSFGDSTEGQYF
-	-	TRBJ2-7	TRBV2	13	TGTGCCAGCAGTGCCGACTTAGACTACGAGCAGTACTTC	CASSADLDYEQYF
few	-	TRBJ2-3	TRBV12-3/TRBV12-4	13	TGTGCCAGCAATGGTTTTTACACAGATACGCAGTATTTT	CASNGFYTDTQYF
-	TRBD2	TRBJ2-7	TRBV27	15	TGTGCCAGCAGTTTAAAGTTTGCAAGCGGGAATGAGCAGTACTTC	CASSLKFASGNEQYF
-	TRBD1	TRBJ2-5	TRBV27	14	TGTGCCAGCAAACTAGGACAGGGGGCGATTGAGCAGTACTTC	CASKLGQGAIEQYF
few	TRBD1	TRBJ1-2	TRBV5-1	15	TGCGCCAGCAGCTTGGGCGATCGACAGGGAGATGGCTACACCTTC	CASSLGDRQGDGYTF
-	-	TRBJ2-1	TRBV6-1	13	TGTGCCAGCACCATTGGACACTACAATGAGCAGTTCTTC	CASTIGHYNEQFF
-	-	TRBJ2-1	TRBV7-2	13	TGTGCCAGCAGCTCTGCCACCCGCAATGAGCAGTTCTTC	CASSSATRNEQFF
-	TRBD2	TRBJ2-5	TRBV3-1	17	TGTGCCAGCAGCCAAGAGACTAGCGGGGGACAGCAAGAGACCCAGTACTTC	CASSQETSGGQQETQYF
few	-	TRBJ1-2	TRBV12-3/TRBV12-4	14	TGTGCCAGCAGTTTAAGTCGGGGCGGCTCTGGCTACACCTTC	CASSLSRGGSGYTF
-	TRBD2	TRBJ2-3	TRBV11-3	17	TGTGCCAGCAGCTTACAACTAGCGGGCCCCTACACAGATACGCAGTATTTT	CASSLQLAGPYTDTQYF
few	-	TRBJ2-7	TRBV3-1	13	TGTGCCAGCAGCCAAGACTCCCACTCCGAGCAGTACTTC	CASSQDSHSEQYF
many	-	TRBJ1-1	TRBV7-6	17	TGTGCCAGCAGCCCCCTAGCCGGGGGGCCCTTGAACACTGAAGCTTTCTTT	CASSPLAGGPLNTEAFF
-	-	TRBJ2-4	TRBV6-1	17	TGTGCCAGCAGTAAACAACCTTGGACGGTAGCCAAAAACATTCAGTACTTC	CASSKQPWTVAKNIQYF
once	TRBD1	TRBJ1-5	TRBV2	18	TGTGCCAGCAGTGAAACCTGGGACAGGGGCAGGGTCAATCAGCCCCAGCATTTT	CASSETWDRGRVNQPQHF
-	TRBD1	TRBJ2-1	TRBV7-2	15	TGTGCCAGCAGCCGCTCCGGGACAGCATACAATGAGCAGTTCTTC	CASSRSGTAYNEQFF
few	-	TRBJ1-2	TRBV9	13	TGTGCCAGCAGCCCCCGGGAAGGAGCTGGCTACACCTTC	CASSPREGAGYTF
-	TRBD1	TRBJ2-5	TRBV3-1	14	TGTGCCAGCGTCAGGGGGCAGGGTAAAGAGACCCAGTACTTC	CASVRGQGKETQYF
few	-	TRBJ2-3	TRBV25-1	12	TGTGCCAGCAGAGACCCGACAGATACGCAGTATTTT	CASRDPTDTQYF
few	-	TRBJ2-1	TRBV20-1	16	TGCAGTGCTAGAGCTGTGACGAAGGGGTACTACAATGAGCAGTTCTTC	CSARAVTKGYYNEQFF
-	-	TRBJ2-3	TRBV7-2	15	TGTGCCAGCAGCTTACCCCCAGCGGCGGCAGATACGCAGTATTTT	CASSLPPAAADTQYF
-	TRBD1	TRBJ1-1	TRBV12-3/TRBV12-4	14	TGTGCCAGCGGGACCGGGACAGGTGTCACTGAAGCCTTCTTT	CASGTGTGVTEAFF
-	-	TRBJ2-5	TRBV20-1	11	TGCAGTGCTAGACACCAAGAGACCCAGTACTTC	CSARHQETQYF
few	-	TRBJ1-1	TRBV20-1	12	TGCAGTGTGGTGGGGGCGGGCACTGAAGCTTTCTTT	CSVVGAGTEAFF
-	-	TRBJ2-3	TRBV4-2	17	TGTGCCAGCAGCCCCAGCCCCAATAAAATTTTCACAGATACGCAGTATTTT	CASSPSPNKIFTDTQYF
-	TRBD2	TRBJ2-7	TRBV12-3/TRBV12-4	14	TGTGCCAGCGGGGGAGCTAGCGGGAGATACGAGCAGTACTTC	CASGGASGRYEQYF
few	-	TRBJ2-7	TRBV5-1	14	TGCGCCAGCAGCTTGCGGACCGATAGCAACGAGCAGTACTTC	CASSLRTDSNEQYF
-	TRBD1	TRBJ1-1	TRBV20-1	18	TGCAGTGCTAGAAGCACGAAGGAGGGGACAGGGAAGAACACTGAAGCTTTCTTT	CSARSTKEGTGKNTEAFF
many	-	TRBJ1-4	TRBV20-1	15	TGCAGTGCTCCGGAATGGGGCAGGGAGGGAGAAAAACTGTTTTTT	CSAPEWGREGEKLFF
few	TRBD2	TRBJ2-3	TRBV6-5	16	TGTGCCAGCAGTTGGCGGGGGGGCCGAGGAACAGATACGCAGTATTTT	CASSWRGGRGTDTQYF
-	-	TRBJ1-2	TRBV27	13	TGTGCCAGCAGTCCGCAGGGTGTTTATGGCTACACCTTC	CASSPQGVYGYTF
few	TRBD2	TRBJ2-1	TRBV7-9	17	TGTGCCAGCAGCTCCTGGACTAGCGGGGCTAAATACAATGAGCAGTTCTTC	CASSSWTSGAKYNEQFF
few	TRBD2	TRBJ2-7	TRBV2	14	TGTGCCAGCAGGGGGACTAGCGGGAGGTACGAGCAGTACTTC	CASRGTSGRYEQYF